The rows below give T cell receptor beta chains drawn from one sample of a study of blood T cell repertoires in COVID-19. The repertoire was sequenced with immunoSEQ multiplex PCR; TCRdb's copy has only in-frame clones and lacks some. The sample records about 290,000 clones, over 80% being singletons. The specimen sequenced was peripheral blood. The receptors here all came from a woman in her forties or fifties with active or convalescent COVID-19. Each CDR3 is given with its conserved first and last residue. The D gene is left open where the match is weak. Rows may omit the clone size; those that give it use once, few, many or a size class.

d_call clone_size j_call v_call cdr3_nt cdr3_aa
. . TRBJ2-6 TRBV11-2 TGTGCCAGCAGCCGGATAGGGGGAAGGCCCCTCCCTGGGGCCAACGTCCTGACTTTC CASSRIGGRPLPGANVLTF
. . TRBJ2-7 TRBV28 TGTGCCAGCAGTTTAATGGGGCGCCGCATAGAGCAGTACTTC CASSLMGRRIEQYF
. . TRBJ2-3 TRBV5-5 TGTGCCAGCAGCTTCCGCCGAGGGGGAGATACGCAGTATTTT CASSFRRGGDTQYF
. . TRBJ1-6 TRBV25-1 TGTGCCAGCAGTCCTCCCGAGGTCCTTAATTCACCCCTCCACTTT CASSPPEVLNSPLHF
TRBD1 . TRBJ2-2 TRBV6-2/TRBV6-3 TGTGCCAGCAGCCCAACAGGGGTCACCGGGGAGCTGTTTTTT CASSPTGVTGELFF
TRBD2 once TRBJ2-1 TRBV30 TGTGCCTGGAGTGTATTAGCGGGGAACAATGAGCAGTTCTTC CAWSVLAGNNEQFF
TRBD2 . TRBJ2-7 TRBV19 TGTGCCAGTAGTTCTTCGGGAGGTCTTACCTACGAGCAGTACTTC CASSSSGGLTYEQYF
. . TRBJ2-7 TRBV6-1 TGTGCCAGCAGTGAGTTTAATCCGGCGGGCGTCTACGAGCAGTACTTC CASSEFNPAGVYEQYF
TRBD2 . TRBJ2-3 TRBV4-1 TGCGCCCGCAGCGGACCGGGACTAGCGGGAGGAAAGGACAGGGATACGCAGTATTTT CARSGPGLAGGKDRDTQYF
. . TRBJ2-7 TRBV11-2 TGTGCCACACCCTTGACTTACCCCGCCTACGAGCAGTACTTC CATPLTYPAYEQYF
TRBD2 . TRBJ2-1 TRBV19 TGTGCCAGTAGTATAGAGGGTAGCGGGGGAGAGCAGTTCTTC CASSIEGSGGEQFF
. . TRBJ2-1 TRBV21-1 TGTGCCAGCGATCTAGCGGGGCCCTACAATGAGCAGTTCTTC CASDLAGPYNEQFF
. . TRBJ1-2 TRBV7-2 TGTGCCAGCAGTTTAGATTCAGGGGACTATGGCTACACCTTC CASSLDSGDYGYTF
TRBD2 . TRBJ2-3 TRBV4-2 TGTGCCAGCAGCCAAGTGACTAGCGGGTCTCCCACAGATACGCAGTATTTT CASSQVTSGSPTDTQYF
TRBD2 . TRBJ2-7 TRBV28 TGTGCCAGCAGTTTGCTAGCGGGGGTGACGGAGCAGTACTTC CASSLLAGVTEQYF